The following is a T cell receptor gamma chain sequence with its context. Within its sample, this clone is medium-sized (0.01 to 0.1%). Its antigen is not yet known. Base quality data are lacking; no much larger clone is found one base away. In both library methods, multiplex PCR was carried out with primers targeting conserved V and J regions of the TCR genes. Amplicons were purified, pooled and sequenced on an Illumina MiSeq platform. As for how the authors treated the data: V(D)J alignment, clonotype assembly and translation were handled by MiXCR, while functionality assessment and CDR3 repertoire analyses were done with VDJtools. CDR3 was defined according to IMGT, and analyses were limited to productive sequences using functional genes, with ORF genes and pseudogenes excluded. Identical amino acid CDR3s of major clonotypes (frequency >=5%) were searched for across all patients and controls using a custom Python script. A one-sided non-parametric Wilcoxon test was used to compare clonotype frequencies in patients versus controls. Identical DNA sequences were merged into single rows after TCRdb reprocessed the public reads with CATT. The V and J calls and clone size are TCRdb's, not the authors'. This sample holds approximately 800 gamma-chain clones; 9% to 15% were observed only once. 25% of the sample comes from the top ten.

This sample is drawn from a study of gamma delta lymphoproliferative disorders and STAT genes (dated 2018 in TCRdb). In terms of the full investigation: The LymphoTrack Dx TCRG Assay was used to build gamma-chain libraries from a minimum of 50 ng of genomic DNA. Because no corresponding Invivoscribe delta assay was available, delta-chain libraries were prepared according to the EuroClonality-NGS working group standard operating procedure. The study profiled TCR gamma and delta CDR3 repertoires by deep sequencing in Tgammadelta lymphoproliferative disease patients and healthy controls, within a larger immunophenotypic and STAT-mutation study. To confirm results, a couple of gamma-chain samples and all delta-chain samples were sequenced twice.

For TCR sequencing, genomic DNA was taken from peripheral blood mononuclear cells isolated from both patients and controls. The control group, matched to the patients for age and sex, consisted of around 23 healthy adult blood donors (roughly twelve males and some 11 females) with a median age of about 66 years. The full study reports these points: Nearly all major patient gamma and delta clonotypes were public, shared with at least one healthy donor; only a couple of gamma clonotypes were private to disease. Control T cells were likely spread across varied maturation stages, whereas leukemic cells were skewed toward terminal effectors, which potentially limits comparisons between patients and controls. In whole-repertoire clustering, patient gamma repertoires grouped separately from healthy controls, whereas delta repertoires showed no separation between groups. The authors pointed out that NGS specificity may be lower at low frequencies, so whether leukemic clones are public or private needs to be confirmed.

The source material was blood. The origin of this receptor is a human donor in good health.

The CDR3 region has the sequence CATWDRDLSGDWIKTF. In nucleotides, the sequence is TGTGCCACCTGGGATAGGGATTTAAGCGGTGATTGGATCAAGACGTTT. The receptor chain draws on TRGV8 and TRGJP2. Since TCRdb gives no J gene, matching the DNA to germline was used here to assign it. CDR1 and CDR2 are drawn from the germline V gene: VENAVY, YDSYNSRV. The CDR3 covers 16 residues, taking in both the cysteine and the phenylalanine. Here the CDR3 DNA is all that survives: 48 bases in frame from base 1. Relative to germline, V is missing 0 bases and J is missing 6 bases, with 10 bases of the junction outside any gene match.